The T cell receptor beta chain under discussion was sequenced for a study of T cell responses to AZD1222 COVID-19 vaccine. Broader study findings: In all cases, repertoires were sampled only after the peak T cell response. Spike-specific TCR depth and breadth grew after two AZD1222 doses. Donors, mostly white British, included more females; clonal diversity was possibly underestimated. Spike-wide coverage was observed for vaccine-associated CD4 TCRs, with dominant responses at 160-218 and 743-854.

This clone was observed a few times. The antigen remains unidentified. J was trimmed by 4 bases and V by 5 bases; bases with no gene match: 8. This CDR3 is 17 amino acids long. Germline assignment: CDR1 SEHNR and CDR2 FQNEAQ (reference sequence). TCRdb's table, derived via immunoSEQ multiplex PCR, lists solely in-frame clones and lacks some. The top ten hold approximately 1.8% of the sample, which has more than 150,000 clones, roughly nine tenths seen once. This TCR came from an adult in good health. The V call is TRBV7-9, the J call TRBJ2-1, with 13 positions matching TRBD2. The material was peripheral blood, obtained on day 0 of AZD1222 vaccination. The CDR3, as DNA: TGTGCCAGCAGCGCCGGACTAGCGGGGGCCTTATACAATGAGCAGTTCTTC. It translates to CASSAGLAGALYNEQFF.